This is a list of T cell receptor beta chains from one sample in a study of cytomegalovirus exposure and HLA in healthy donors. Clones were sequenced by immunoSEQ multiplex PCR, and TCRdb holds only the in-frame ones, with some missing. The sample has about 170,000 clones; 60% to 85% are singletons. Source material: PBMCs. The receptors were gathered from a female donor in good health and CMV-seronegative. Both conserved end residues are part of each CDR3. A D gene is named only where the DNA matches it firmly. Size values are once, few and many counts, or a class for expanded clones, and some rows have none.

v_gene,j_gene,abundance,d_gene,CDR3aa,CDR3nt
TRBV19,TRBJ1-6,once,NA,CASSVEPTNINSPLHF,TGTGCCAGTTCCGTGGAGCCGACGAACATTAATTCACCCCTCCACTTT
TRBV5-1,TRBJ1-1,once,NA,CASSLGAAGPEAFF,TGCGCCAGCAGCTTGGGAGCCGCAGGGCCTGAAGCTTTCTTT
TRBV21-1,TRBJ2-5,few,NA,CASSSRGGPRETQYF,TGTGCCAGCAGCTCCAGGGGAGGGCCCCGGGAGACCCAGTACTTC
TRBV6-5,TRBJ1-6,NA,NA,CASSFGEAYNSPLHF,TGTGCCAGCAGCTTCGGTGAGGCCTATAATTCACCCCTCCACTTT
TRBV7-9,TRBJ1-6,NA,TRBD1,CASSLRGDRTSPLHF,TGTGCCAGCAGCTTACGTGGGGACAGGACTTCACCCCTCCACTTT
TRBV5-6,TRBJ2-7,NA,TRBD2,CASSPITGSTSDEQYF,TGTGCCAGCAGCCCGATTACAGGTTCTACTAGCGACGAGCAGTACTTC
TRBV27,TRBJ2-1,NA,TRBD2,CASTFLTGTSGGYNEQFF,TGTGCCAGCACCTTCCTTACCGGGACTAGCGGGGGGTACAATGAGCAGTTCTTC
TRBV28,TRBJ1-2,NA,NA,CASNWDNGYTF,TGTGCCAGCAATTGGGACAATGGCTACACCTTC
TRBV7-2,TRBJ1-1,NA,NA,CASSLGRSSNTEAFF,TGTGCCAGCAGCTTAGGGCGGTCTTCGAACACTGAAGCTTTCTTT
TRBV30,TRBJ2-5,NA,NA,CAWSEVGGETQYF,TGTGCCTGGAGTGAGGTAGGCGGAGAGACCCAGTACTTC
TRBV9,TRBJ2-7,NA,NA,CASSANREPYEQYF,TGTGCCAGCAGCGCCAACAGGGAGCCCTACGAGCAGTACTTC
TRBV25-1,TRBJ1-6,NA,NA,CASSPVVSSPLHF,TGTGCCAGCAGTCCTGTTGTTAGTTCACCCCTCCACTTT
TRBV7-9,TRBJ2-7,few,TRBD1,CASSALPGQVYEQYF,TGTGCCAGCAGCGCACTTCCGGGACAGGTATACGAGCAGTACTTC
TRBV6-1,TRBJ2-6,NA,NA,CASSGSLSRAPGANVLTF,TGTGCCAGCAGTGGAAGCCTAAGCAGGGCCCCTGGGGCCAACGTCCTGACTTTC
TRBV14,TRBJ2-2,NA,TRBD2,CASSQRTSGNTGELFF,TGTGCCAGCAGCCAACGGACTAGCGGTAACACCGGGGAGCTGTTTTTT
TRBV18,TRBJ2-7,NA,NA,CASSPQSYEQYF,TGTGCCAGCTCACCCCAATCCTACGAGCAGTACTTC
TRBV5-1,TRBJ2-2,NA,NA,CASKRENTGELFF,TGCGCCAGCAAACGGGAGAACACCGGGGAGCTGTTTTTT
TRBV27,TRBJ2-7,NA,TRBD2,CASRRAGGPSAYEQYF,TGTGCCAGCAGAAGAGCGGGAGGGCCGTCTGCCTACGAGCAGTACTTC